This T cell receptor (beta chain) was recovered during a study of blood T cell repertoires in COVID-19. The overall study: Some COVID-19 samples were acute and others convalescent; all came from the United States, Italy and Spain. PBMCs, B-cell-depleted T cells, or T cells were the source of the cDNA or gDNA that made up the material.

Authors' data handling: Amplification of reference gene primers provided the estimated nucleated cell counts. Using immunoSEQ multiplex PCR, the repertoire was profiled, and TCRdb retains in-frame clones only, with some absent. V and J calls and clone size are given by that table; D and trimming were obtained from the DNA. The table includes 55,000 to 70,000 clones, approximately 90% detected once. This clone has a handful of counts. Trimming at V came to 4 bases and at J to 4 bases, leaving 9 bases not matched to a gene. The CDR3 is 15 amino acids. CDR1 is SGHKS and CDR2 is YYEKEE in the germline V gene (reference sequence).

J is TRBJ2-3 and V is TRBV5-5; 7 bases match TRBD2. Sequencing used peripheral blood. The TCR sequence derives from a woman between 70 and 85 years old with active COVID-19. The CDR3 DNA reads TGTGCCAGCAGCGTGAGACTAGCCCTCCCAGATACGCAGTATTTT. This sequence encodes CASSVRLALPDTQYF.